This passage covers 18 T cell receptor beta chains from one sample sequenced in a study of regulatory T cells in long-lasting Graves disease. Building of the TCR beta libraries involved iRepertoire HTBI primers and Arm-PCR of CDR3 regions. TCRdb independently ran MiXCR on the multiplex PCR reads; one entry per CDR3 protein. The top ten hold roughly 10% of the sample, which has 540,000 or so distinct CDR3 sequences, approximately 13% seen once. Specified time point: newly diagnosed GD, antithyroid drugs for less than 3 months. Following extraction of RNA from PBMCs, that RNA was used to make the TCR library. These records were also assigned to another study, of T cells in Graves' hyperthyroidism and ophthalmopathy.

The sample was peripheral blood mononuclear cells (PBMCs), taken at new diagnosis, from a patient treated with antithyroid drugs. The receptor source for this set is a young man with Graves disease.

This clonotype was counted a few times. This chain connects TRBV25-1 to TRBJ1-2, with D hard to call. CDR1 MGHDK and CDR2 SYGVNS come from the germline V gene. The CDR3 extends over 13 amino acids. V shed 4 bases and J shed 7 bases, with 13 bases lying between them. CDR3 loop: CASSGKEWGGYTF. CDR3 coding DNA: TGTGCCAGCAGTGGGAAGGAGTGGGGTGGCTACACCTTC.

This clonotype was observed many times. V gene TRBV29-1 combines with J gene TRBJ2-7; D not resolved. V shed 4 bases and J shed 3 bases, with 13 bases lying between them. The CDR3 length is 13 residues. Germline V gene lookup returns CDR1 SQVTM and CDR2 ANQGSEA. CDR3 nucleotide sequence: TGCAGCGTTGTTTGGGAAAACGTCTACGAGCAGTACTTC. Its protein product is CSVVWENVYEQYF.

This clonotype was picked up many times. The chain carries TRBV9 and TRBJ1-6; the match to TRBD1 covers 7 bases. Trimming took 0 bases from V and 6 from J; bases not matched to a gene: 3. The CDR3 extends over 15 amino acids. Germline V gene data show CDR1 as SGDLS and CDR2 as YYNGEE. DNA of the CDR3: TGTGCCAGCAGCGTAGCAGGGGGTGGTAATTCACCCCTCCACTTT. Its translation: CASSVAGGGNSPLHF.

This clonotype was seen repeatedly, ten times or more. V and J are TRBV6-1 and TRBJ2-7; no clear D gene. V was cut by 3 bases and J by 5 bases, with 14 bases left in between. CDR1 is MNHNS, CDR2 SASEGT, per germline. This CDR3 has 14 residues. CDR3 residues: CASSDTADPNEQYF. The CDR3 region has the DNA TGTGCCAGCAGTGACACAGCAGATCCTAACGAGCAGTACTTC.

The sample holds a few counts of this clonotype. The chain carries TRBV20-1 and TRBJ2-3; D may be TRBD2 (7 bases). CDR1 DFQATT and CDR2 SNEGSKA come from the germline V gene (reference sequence). V dropped 3 bases and J dropped 6 bases, with 16 bases sitting between them. This CDR3 spans 14 amino acids. The CDR3 coding sequence is TGCAGTGCTAGGGACCCGGGGGGCAGGGATACGCAGTATTTT. Translation gives CSARDPGGRDTQYF.

The V call is TRBV5-6, the J call TRBJ2-2; maybe TRBD1 (6 bases). Germline V gene sequence: CDR1 SGHDT, CDR2 YYEEEE. The V end lost 4 bases, the J end lost 6 bases, and 19 bases lay between the germline ends. This CDR3 has 16 amino acids. CDR3 sequence: CASSPIRDTGAGELFF. In nucleotides, the CDR3 is TGTGCCAGCAGCCCGATTAGGGACACCGGCGCCGGGGAGCTGTTTTTT.

This clonotype was recorded many times. The rearrangement uses TRBV20-1 and TRBJ2-4, with 8 bases fitting TRBD2. The CDR3 consists of 16 residues. Germline V gives CDR1 DFQATT, CDR2 SNEGSKA (reference sequence). V was pared by 3 bases and J by 0 bases, with 7 bases of the junction left unmatched. The CDR3 bases are TGCAGTGCTAGGTTGGGCGGGAGGCTAGCCAAAAACATTCAGTACTTC. This encodes CSARLGGRLAKNIQYF.

This clonotype was seen more than once but under ten times. The rearrangement joins TRBV25-1 to TRBJ2-2, with TRBD2 matching 9 bases. The CDR3 loop spans 16 amino acids. V was clipped by 6 bases and J by 3 bases; unmatched bases: 8. Germline V CDR1 and CDR2: MGHDK, SYGVNS. In DNA form, the CDR3 reads TGTGCCAGCAGCAGCGGGACTAGCAAACACACCGGGGAGCTGTTTTTT. As protein: CASSSGTSKHTGELFF.

In its sample, this clonotype was seen many times. The V and J genes are TRBV10-3 and TRBJ2-1; TRBD1 aligns across 8 bases. This CDR3 region has 13 residues. Germline V gene lookup returns CDR1 ENHRY and CDR2 SYGVKD. V trimming: 8 bases; J trimming: 7 bases; junction bases outside the gene matches: 7. CDR3 region: CAISGQGENEQFF. For the CDR3, the DNA is TGTGCCATCTCAGGACAGGGCGAAAATGAGCAGTTCTTC.

This clonotype has more than one count but fewer than ten. The chain joins TRBV20-1 to TRBJ1-2; possibly TRBD1 for D (5 bases). This CDR3 is 14 amino acids long. V was shortened by 0 bases and J by 6 bases, with 14 bases between the two germline ends. Germline V CDR1 and CDR2: DFQATT, SNEGSKA (reference sequence). CDR3 DNA sequence: TGCAGTGCTAGAGATTACCACGGGACGAATGGCTACACCTTC. Translated, it gives CSARDYHGTNGYTF.

J is TRBJ1-4 and V is TRBV6-4; D is ambiguous. Per germline, CDR1 MRHNA and CDR2 SNTAGT. CDR3 length equals 16 residues. V lost 2 bases to trimming and J lost 0 bases, with 10 bases between them. This chain's CDR3 is CASSDATAATNEKLFF. Here the CDR3 DNA reads TGTGCCAGCAGTGACGCTACGGCTGCAACTAATGAAAAACTGTTTTTT.

This clonotype turned up a few times. J is TRBJ1-2 and V is TRBV19; perhaps TRBD1 as D (6 bases). Looked up from germline, CDR1 is LNHDA and CDR2 is SQIVND (reference sequence). The V gene lost 4 bases and the J gene lost 1 base, with 13 bases spanning the gap. The CDR3 totals 15 residues. In nucleotides, the CDR3 is TGTGCCAGTAGTAGCGGACAGCTTCATAACTATGGCTACACCTTC. Amino acids: CASSSGQLHNYGYTF.

The chain has TRBV18 and TRBJ2-7; 11 nucleotides line up with TRBD2. Germline CDR1 reads KGHSH; CDR2 reads LQKENI. The CDR3 runs to 16 residues. Trimming at V came to 3 bases and at J to 3 bases, leaving 7 bases not matched to a gene. The CDR3 protein is CASSPTPGTSGYEQYF. In DNA form, the CDR3 reads TGTGCCAGCTCACCGACTCCCGGGACTAGCGGCTACGAGCAGTACTTC.

The gene calls are TRBV7-7 and TRBJ2-1, with 13 bases aligning to TRBD2. After removal of 5 bases from V and 12 bases from J, the junction contained 10 bases not matched to a gene. The CDR3 loop spans 15 amino acids. Germline-derived CDR1 and CDR2 are SSHAT and FNYEAQ (reference sequence). The CDR3 coding sequence is TGTGCCAGCAGCCCGGGACTAGCGGGACCCGGAGGGCAGTTCTTC. This sequence encodes CASSPGLAGPGGQFF.

This clonotype was counted many times. This rearrangement joins TRBV20-1 to TRBJ2-3; 7 nucleotides match TRBD1. With V trimmed by 2 bases and J by 2 bases, 7 bases remained unmatched. The germline gives CDR1 DFQATT, CDR2 SNEGSKA (reference sequence). The CDR3 loop spans 15 amino acids. CDR3: CSARLTGINTDTQYF. The CDR3 DNA is TGCAGTGCTAGATTGACAGGGATAAACACAGATACGCAGTATTTT.

In this sample, this clonotype turned up a few times. The chain uses TRBV4-2 and TRBJ1-2; D uncertain. This CDR3 contains 14 residues. Germline CDR1 is LGHNA and CDR2 is YNFKEQ. V shed 5 bases and J shed 4 bases, with 14 bases lying between them. DNA for the CDR3: TGTGCCAGCAGCGACGGACCGGAGGGCTATGGCTACACCTTC. It is translated as CASSDGPEGYGYTF.

As concerns this clonotype: Compared with germline, one end of the junction differs, possibly owing to a read error. The rearrangement uses TRBV6-4 and TRBJ1-1; 9 positions agree with TRBD1. Germline lookup yields CDR1 MRHNA and CDR2 SNTAGT. CDR3 length: 14 amino acids. The CDR3 here is CASRGQGTGTEALF. Here the CDR3 DNA reads TGTGCCAGCAGGGGACAGGGAACGGGCACTGAAGCTCTCTTT.

This clonotype was recorded at least ten times. V usage is TRBV27 and J usage is TRBJ2-5; either TRBD1 or TRBD2 may supply D (5 bases each). Germline V lookup: CDR1 MNHEY, CDR2 SMNVEV (reference sequence). This CDR3 comprises 14 residues. Trimming cost V 6 bases and J 4 bases, with 15 bases left between them. The CDR3 DNA is TGTGCCAGCAGCGCGTGGGGGATGAGAGAGACCCAGTACTTC. This gives the protein CASSAWGMRETQYF.